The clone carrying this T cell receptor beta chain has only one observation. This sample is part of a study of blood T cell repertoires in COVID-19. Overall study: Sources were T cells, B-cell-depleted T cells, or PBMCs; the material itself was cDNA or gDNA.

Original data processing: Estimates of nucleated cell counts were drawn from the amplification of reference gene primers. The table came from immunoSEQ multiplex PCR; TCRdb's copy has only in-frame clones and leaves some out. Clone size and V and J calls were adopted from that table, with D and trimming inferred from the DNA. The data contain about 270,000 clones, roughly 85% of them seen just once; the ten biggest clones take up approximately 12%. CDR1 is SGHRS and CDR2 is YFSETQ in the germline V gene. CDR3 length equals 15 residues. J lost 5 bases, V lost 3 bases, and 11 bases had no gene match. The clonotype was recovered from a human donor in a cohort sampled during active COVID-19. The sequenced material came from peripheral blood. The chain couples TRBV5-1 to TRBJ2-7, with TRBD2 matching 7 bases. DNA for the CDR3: TGCGCCAGCAGCTCCTCCTCCGGGACTAACGACGAGCAGTACTTC. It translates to CASSSSSGTNDEQYF.